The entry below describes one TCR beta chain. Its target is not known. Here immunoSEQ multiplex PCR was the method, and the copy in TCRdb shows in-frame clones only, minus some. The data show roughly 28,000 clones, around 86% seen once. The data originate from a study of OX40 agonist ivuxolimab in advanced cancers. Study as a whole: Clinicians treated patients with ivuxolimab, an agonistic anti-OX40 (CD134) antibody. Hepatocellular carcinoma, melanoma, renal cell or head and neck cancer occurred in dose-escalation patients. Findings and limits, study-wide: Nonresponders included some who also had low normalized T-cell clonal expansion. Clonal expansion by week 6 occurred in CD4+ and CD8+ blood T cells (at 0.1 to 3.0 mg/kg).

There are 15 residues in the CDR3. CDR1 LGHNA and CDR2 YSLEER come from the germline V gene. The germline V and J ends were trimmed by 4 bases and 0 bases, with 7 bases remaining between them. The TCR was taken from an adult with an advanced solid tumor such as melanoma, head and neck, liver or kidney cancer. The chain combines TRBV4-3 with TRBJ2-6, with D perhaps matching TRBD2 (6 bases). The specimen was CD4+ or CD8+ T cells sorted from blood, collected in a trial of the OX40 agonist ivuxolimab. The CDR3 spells CASSLGGSGANVLTF. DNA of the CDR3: TGCGCCAGCAGCCTCGGGGGCTCTGGGGCCAACGTCCTGACTTTC.